Listed below are T cell receptor beta chains from one sample, sequenced in a study of blood T cell repertoires in COVID-19. Sequencing used immunoSEQ multiplex PCR; TCRdb keeps in-frame clones, though not all of them. The sample lists about 180,000 clones, about 91% occurring once. Material for sequencing was PBMCs or T cells enriched from blood (not recorded which). Receptors originate from a woman aged 40 to 49 with acute COVID-19. The CDR3 runs from the conserved cysteine through the conserved F or W. D genes are given only for firm matches. Clone sizes are given selectively: once, few, many, or a class where the clone is expanded.

few	TRBV28	TRBD1	TRBJ1-5	CASHRGGGNQPQHF	TGTGCCAGTCACAGGGGAGGAGGCAATCAGCCCCAGCATTTT
NA	TRBV12-3/TRBV12-4	NA	TRBJ1-2	CASRQINYGYTF	TGTGCCAGCAGGCAGATTAACTATGGCTACACCTTC
NA	TRBV6-5	TRBD1	TRBJ2-1	CASSRDRGRNEQFF	TGTGCCAGCAGCCGGGACAGGGGGCGGAATGAGCAGTTCTTC
NA	TRBV2	NA	TRBJ2-7	CASRGDWGYEQYF	TGTGCCAGCAGGGGGGACTGGGGCTACGAGCAGTACTTC
NA	TRBV24-1	TRBD1	TRBJ1-5	CATSESGQGLGSNQPQHF	TGTGCCACCAGTGAATCGGGACAGGGTTTAGGAAGCAATCAGCCCCAGCATTTT
few	TRBV3-1/TRBV3-2	TRBD1	TRBJ1-4	CASSQGGRGRTNEKLFF	TGTGCCAGCAGCCAAGGCGGCAGGGGGCGGACTAATGAAAAACTGTTTTTT
NA	TRBV9	NA	TRBJ2-3	CANPRAPSTDTQYF	TGTGCCAACCCTCGAGCACCTAGCACAGATACGCAGTATTTT
NA	TRBV7-6	NA	TRBJ1-4	CASSLAGGLGEKLFF	TGTGCCAGCAGCTTAGCCGGGGGGCTCGGTGAAAAACTGTTTTTT
NA	TRBV19	TRBD2	TRBJ2-7	CASGLEHEQYF	TGTGCCAGTGGACTAGAGCACGAGCAGTACTTC
NA	TRBV2	TRBD2	TRBJ2-7	CASSERLAGGKAYEQYF	TGTGCCAGCAGTGAAAGACTAGCGGGGGGTAAAGCCTACGAGCAGTACTTC
once	TRBV19	TRBD1	TRBJ1-2	CASLPGQRLYGYTF	TGTGCCAGTCTTCCGGGACAGAGATTATATGGCTACACCTTC
NA	TRBV30	TRBD1	TRBJ1-2	CAWDRGVNYGYTF	TGTGCCTGGGACAGGGGAGTTAACTATGGCTACACCTTC
NA	TRBV18	NA	TRBJ1-1	CASSPPGEGRRNTEAFF	TGTGCCAGCTCACCACCGGGGGAGGGACGAAGGAACACTGAAGCTTTCTTT
NA	TRBV2	TRBD2	TRBJ2-5	CASRRAGNQETQYF	TGTGCCAGCAGGCGAGCGGGGAACCAAGAGACCCAGTACTTC
NA	TRBV6-5	TRBD1	TRBJ1-5	CASSTDRGSNQPQHF	TGTGCCAGCAGTACAGACAGGGGGAGCAATCAGCCCCAGCATTTT
NA	TRBV5-1	TRBD1	TRBJ1-1	CASSLRQGNTEAFF	TGCGCCAGCAGCTTGCGACAGGGGAACACTGAAGCTTTCTTT
NA	TRBV2	TRBD1	TRBJ1-1	CASREDRAVNTEAFF	TGTGCCAGCAGAGAGGACAGGGCGGTGAACACTGAAGCTTTCTTT
NA	TRBV6-2/TRBV6-3	NA	TRBJ2-1	CASSYSGGLNEQFF	TGTGCCAGCAGTTACAGTGGCGGTCTTAATGAGCAGTTCTTC
NA	TRBV5-4	TRBD1	TRBJ2-5	CASSPTGVTQTQYF	TGTGCCAGCAGTCCGACAGGGGTTACGCAGACCCAGTACTTC
NA	TRBV7-6	NA	TRBJ2-5	CASSLVLETQYF	TGTGCCAGCAGCTTAGTTCTAGAGACCCAGTACTTC
NA	TRBV5-4	NA	TRBJ2-4	CASSLEPGIAKNIQYF	TGTGCCAGCAGCTTGGAGCCCGGTATAGCCAAAAACATTCAGTACTTC
once	TRBV7-9	NA	TRBJ1-1	CASSLGSAGEAFF	TGTGCCAGCAGCTTAGGTTCGGCAGGAGAAGCTTTCTTT
NA	TRBV5-1	TRBD2	TRBJ2-1	CASSVVGTSIEGEQFF	TGCGCCAGCAGCGTCGTAGGGACTAGCATCGAAGGGGAGCAGTTCTTC
NA	TRBV5-4	NA	TRBJ2-7	CASSPGGEIIEQYF	TGTGCCAGCAGCCCGGGCGGGGAGATAATCGAGCAGTACTTC
NA	TRBV6-5	NA	TRBJ1-5	CASGQFLGPQHF	TGTGCCAGCGGACAGTTCCTCGGGCCCCAGCATTTT
NA	TRBV6-5	TRBD2	TRBJ2-7	CASSKIAGENEQYF	TGTGCCAGCAGCAAGATAGCGGGAGAGAACGAGCAGTACTTC
NA	TRBV13	TRBD2	TRBJ2-7	CASSSGLAGKYEQYF	TGTGCCAGCAGCTCGGGACTAGCGGGAAAATACGAGCAGTACTTC
NA	TRBV19	NA	TRBJ2-1	CASSIDSGSSYNEQFF	TGTGCCAGTAGTATAGATAGCGGAAGCTCCTACAATGAGCAGTTCTTC
NA	TRBV7-3	NA	TRBJ1-2	CASSPSSGGNYGYTF	TGTGCCAGCAGCCCAAGTTCAGGAGGAAACTATGGCTACACCTTC
NA	TRBV9	TRBD1	TRBJ2-5	CASSGRPDRGRETQYF	TGTGCCAGCAGCGGTAGACCGGACAGGGGGCGGGAGACCCAGTACTTC
once	TRBV27	TRBD2	TRBJ2-3	CASSKLAGRDTQYF	TGTGCCAGCAGTAAACTAGCGGGGCGGGATACGCAGTATTTT
NA	TRBV3-1/TRBV3-2	TRBD1	TRBJ2-1	CASSFGQGSNNEQFF	TGTGCCAGCAGCTTCGGACAGGGCTCCAACAATGAGCAGTTCTTC
NA	TRBV19	TRBD2	TRBJ2-3	CASSPLAGGLHTDTQYF	TGTGCCAGTAGTCCCCTAGCGGGGGGGCTCCACACAGATACGCAGTATTTT
NA	TRBV19	NA	TRBJ1-5	CASSTGQLNNQPQHF	TGTGCCAGTAGTACAGGACAGCTCAACAATCAGCCCCAGCATTTT
NA	TRBV10-3	TRBD1	TRBJ2-1	CAISERGDSSYNEQFF	TGTGCCATCAGTGAGCGAGGGGACAGTTCCTACAATGAGCAGTTCTTC
NA	TRBV7-9	TRBD1	TRBJ1-5	CASSPTTGDQPQHF	TGTGCCAGCAGCCCTACCACAGGGGATCAGCCCCAGCATTTT
NA	TRBV28	TRBD1	TRBJ1-2	CASRGGQGLYYGYTF	TGTGCCAGCAGAGGGGGACAGGGGCTCTACTATGGCTACACCTTC
NA	TRBV28	NA	TRBJ1-1	CASSLNSNTEAFF	TGTGCCAGCAGTTTAAACAGTAACACTGAAGCTTTCTTT
few	TRBV7-2	TRBD2	TRBJ2-3	CASSLDVGRYPPYTQYF	TGTGCCAGCAGCTTAGATGTCGGGAGGTATCCCCCTTATACGCAGTATTTT
NA	TRBV12-5	TRBD1	TRBJ2-3	CASGSGTGVTDTQYF	TGTGCTAGTGGCTCGGGGACAGGGGTCACAGATACGCAGTATTTT
NA	TRBV4-2	TRBD2	TRBJ2-3	CASSQLAGEDTQYF	TGTGCCAGCAGCCAACTAGCGGGAGAAGATACGCAGTATTTT
few	TRBV11-2	NA	TRBJ1-1	CASSPSAARNTEAFF	TGTGCCAGCAGCCCAAGCGCAGCCAGGAACACTGAAGCTTTCTTT
NA	TRBV5-1	NA	TRBJ2-7	CASSTGYGGSYEQYF	TGCGCCAGCAGCACAGGATACGGGGGATCCTACGAGCAGTACTTC
once	TRBV5-4	NA	TRBJ2-3	CASSLEQLRTDTQYF	TGTGCCAGCAGCTTGGAACAGCTACGCACAGATACGCAGTATTTT
NA	TRBV19	NA	TRBJ2-7	CASSIDGAESLRKQYF	TGTGCCAGTAGTATAGATGGGGCGGAGAGCTTACGCAAGCAGTACTTC
NA	TRBV28	TRBD1	TRBJ2-7	CASSLRQGSYEQYF	TGTGCCAGCAGTCTCCGACAGGGAAGCTACGAGCAGTACTTC
NA	TRBV28	TRBD1	TRBJ2-7	CASSSSGTGRGEQYF	TGTGCCAGCAGTTCCTCCGGGACAGGGAGGGGCGAGCAGTACTTC
NA	TRBV7-9	NA	TRBJ2-7	CASSLYYEQYF	TGTGCCAGCAGCTTGTATTACGAGCAGTACTTC
NA	TRBV7-2	NA	TRBJ2-1	CASSLAYSSRYNEQFF	TGTGCCAGCAGCTTAGCGTATTCTAGCCGATACAATGAGCAGTTCTTC
NA	TRBV29-1	TRBD1	TRBJ2-3	CSLKTGNTQYF	TGCAGCCTTAAGACAGGGAATACGCAGTATTTT
few	TRBV6-1	NA	TRBJ1-5	CASSEGSGRQPQHF	TGTGCCAGCAGTGAAGGGTCCGGGAGGCAGCCCCAGCATTTT
NA	TRBV7-8	TRBD1	TRBJ1-4	CASSSTRGIGEKLFF	TGTGCCAGCAGCTCCACCAGGGGGATTGGGGAAAAACTGTTTTTT
NA	TRBV5-1	NA	TRBJ2-7	CASSQNYEQYF	TGCGCCAGCAGCCAGAACTACGAGCAGTACTTC
NA	TRBV24-1	NA	TRBJ2-1	CATSTGYSTEQFF	TGTGCCACCAGTACGGGGTACTCGACTGAGCAGTTCTTC